The 23 T cell receptor beta chains in this list originate from one sample, sequenced in a study of identical twins. A single record per CDR3 protein comes from TCRdb applying MiXCR to the 5' RACE reads. Among 400,000 to 500,000 distinct CDR3 sequences, about 18% were seen once, and the ten largest hold roughly 12%. Material: naive T cells sorted from blood. These receptors were obtained from a middle-aged man in good health.

In this sample, this clonotype turned up a few times. V and J are TRBV7-2 and TRBJ1-6; D is undetermined. Germline values: CDR1 SGHTA, CDR2 FQGNSA. The germline V and J ends were trimmed by 5 bases and 9 bases, with 14 bases remaining between them. This CDR3 has 14 residues. CDR3 in DNA: TGTGCCAGCAGCCTAAAGGTTGAGGGTTCACCCCTCCACTTT. Translated, it gives CASSLKVEGSPLHF.

This rearrangement joins TRBV21-1 to TRBJ2-7. TRBV21-1 is a known pseudogene. The CDR3 runs to 10 residues. The CDR3 sequence is CASSIYEQYF. In DNA form, the CDR3 reads TGTGCCAGCAGTATTTACGAGCAGTACTTC.

This clonotype was counted only a few times. The chain has TRBV5-6 and TRBJ2-7, with D possibly matching TRBD1 (6 bases). CDR3 length: 17 amino acids. Between the trimmed V and J ends, which lost 4 bases and 1 base, there was a span of 21 bases. The germline CDR1 and CDR2 sequences are SGHDT and YYEEEE. CDR3 in amino acids: CASSRMSSWDTSYEQYF. The CDR3 bases are TGTGCCAGCAGCCGCATGTCGTCGTGGGACACGTCCTACGAGCAGTACTTC.

The rearrangement joins TRBV25-1 to TRBJ2-3, with D maybe TRBD2 (5 bases). V was shortened by 6 bases and J by 2 bases, with 24 bases between the two germline ends. Germline loops: CDR1 MGHDK, CDR2 SYGVNS. The length of the CDR3 is 18 residues. CDR3: CASSDPRGSMGFTDTQYF. In nucleotides, the CDR3 is TGTGCCAGCAGCGACCCTCGGGGTTCGATGGGGTTCACAGATACGCAGTATTTT.

Many counts were recorded for this clonotype. V is TRBV7-9 and J is TRBJ2-2, with no clear D. The CDR3 has 15 amino acids. Trimming took off 3 bases at V and 0 bases at J, with 8 bases between the two ends. From germline, CDR1 is SEHNR and CDR2 FQNEAQ (reference sequence). The CDR3 DNA follows: TGTGCCAGCAGCTTCCGGGCTCCGAACACCGGGGAGCTGTTTTTT. Protein sequence: CASSFRAPNTGELFF.

There are many counts of this clonotype. The V gene is TRBV3-1, the J gene TRBJ1-5, with D unresolved. V lost 8 bases to trimming and J lost 5 bases, with 7 bases between them. The CDR3 is 11 residues long. CDR1 and CDR2 from the germline V gene are LGHDT and YNNKEL (reference sequence). In nucleotides, the CDR3 is TGTGCCAGCGGCCGAGATCAGCCCCAGCATTTT. Translated: CASGRDQPQHF.

This clonotype came up a few times. The rearrangement links TRBV10-3 to TRBJ2-7, with TRBD2 matching over 8 bases. The CDR3 covers 15 residues. Trimming removed 2 bases from V and 2 bases from J; junction bases left unmatched: 5. In germline, CDR1 is ENHRY, CDR2 SYGVKD. The CDR3 nucleotides are TGTGCCATCAGTGAGATCCGGCGGGGGGCCTACGAGCAGTACTTC. Translating it yields CAISEIRRGAYEQYF.

This clonotype was observed a handful of times. The chain carries TRBV20-1 and TRBJ1-1; D might be TRBD1 (6 bases). V was shortened by 5 bases and J by 4 bases, with 23 bases between the two germline ends. Germline V lookup: CDR1 DFQATT, CDR2 SNEGSKA (reference sequence). This CDR3 region has 16 residues. This CDR3 is CSAPRGGQLVGTEAFF. The CDR3 DNA sequence: TGCAGTGCTCCCCGCGGGGGGCAATTGGTGGGCACTGAAGCTTTCTTT.

The chain joins TRBV28 to TRBJ2-1; 9 bases agree with TRBD1. The CDR3 has 15 residues. The trim removed 5 bases at V and 6 bases at J, leaving 8 bases unmatched. Per the germline V gene, CDR1 is MDHEN and CDR2 is SYDVKM. The CDR3: CASSTIRQGGNEQFF. Here the CDR3 DNA reads TGTGCCAGCAGTACCATAAGACAGGGGGGCAATGAGCAGTTCTTC.

This clonotype was picked up many times. The chain uses TRBV7-6 and TRBJ2-1; the D is unclear. V shed 1 base and J shed 9 bases, with 13 bases lying between them. This CDR3 contains 14 residues. In germline, CDR1 is SGHVS, CDR2 FNYEAQ. The CDR3 region is CASSLEYRAAEQFF. CDR3 in DNA: TGTGCCAGCAGCTTAGAATATAGGGCAGCTGAGCAGTTCTTC.

This chain connects TRBV6-5 to TRBJ2-7, with D hard to call. Looked up from germline, CDR1 is MNHEY and CDR2 is SVGAGI. V lost 1 base, J lost 3 bases, and 7 bases lay in between. The CDR3 runs 13 residues. The CDR3, as DNA: TGTGCCAGCAGTTACTATAAGTTCTACGAGCAGTACTTC. Its translation is CASSYYKFYEQYF.

This clonotype has ten or more counts. This chain uses TRBV20-1 with TRBJ2-1, with 7 bases lining up with TRBD2. V gave up 6 bases and J gave up 8 bases; unmatched junction bases: 10. Germline V gene lookup returns CDR1 DFQATT and CDR2 SNEGSKA (reference sequence). The CDR3 length is 13 residues. Here the CDR3 DNA reads TGCAGTGCGGAGGGGCGGGGGTCGGATGAGCAGTTCTTC. The encoded protein is CSAEGRGSDEQFF.

This clonotype showed up many times. The chain carries TRBV9 and TRBJ1-3, with D tentatively TRBD1 (6 bases). The ends were cut back, 0 bases at V and 3 bases at J, with 10 bases in the middle. The germline CDR1 and CDR2 sequences are SGDLS and YYNGEE. CDR3 length equals 15 residues. CDR3 bases: TGTGCCAGCAGCGTAGGGGGGGCTCATGGAAACACCATATATTTT. The encoded protein is CASSVGGAHGNTIYF.

This clonotype showed up just a few times. An end of the junction does not agree with germline; a read error may underlie this. This rearrangement joins TRBV15 to TRBJ2-1, with D hard to call. This CDR3 spans 14 amino acids. Germline V lookup: CDR1 LNHNV, CDR2 YYDKDF (reference sequence). CDR3 in DNA: TGTGCCACCAGGAGAGGTCGTCCTAACAATGAGCAGTTCTTC. Its protein is CATRRGRPNNEQFF. Together with reference TRBV15 and TRBJ2-1, the CDR3 gives the full variable domain: DAMVIQNPRYQVTQFGKPVTLSCSQTLNHNVMYWYQQKSSQAPKLLFHYYDKDFNNEADTPDNFQSRRPNTSFCFLDIRSPGLGDTAMYLCATRRGRPNNEQFFGPGTRLTVL.

The gene calls are TRBV29-1 and TRBJ2-7; no definite D call. The CDR3 contains 17 residues. Germline V gives CDR1 SQVTM, CDR2 ANQGSEA. Trimming stripped 4 bases from V and 3 bases from J, with 25 bases between. CDR3 bases: TGCAGCGTTGCGATACTCCCTATAAAAACCCTCGTCTACGAGCAGTACTTC. Translated, it gives CSVAILPIKTLVYEQYF.

The gene calls are TRBV5-1 and TRBJ1-2; 9 bases agree with TRBD1. There are 13 residues in the CDR3. Trimming removed 2 bases from V and 9 bases from J; junction bases left unmatched: 5. Germline V gives CDR1 SGHRS, CDR2 YFSETQ. CDR3 DNA: TGCGCCAGCAGCTTCGGACAGGGGTATAGCTACACCTTC. Translation gives CASSFGQGYSYTF. Filled out from reference TRBV5-1 and TRBJ1-2, the complete variable domain reads KAGVTQTPRYLIKTRGQQVTLSCSPISGHRSVSWYQQTPGQGLQFLFEYFSETQRNKGNFPGRFSGRQFSNSRSEMNVSTLELGDSALYLCASSFGQGYSYTFGSGTRLTVV.

J is TRBJ1-4 and V is TRBV5-1; 10 bases map to TRBD1. Germline trimming cut 4 bases from V and 7 bases from J; bases unmatched to any gene: 7. The CDR3 has 15 residues. Germline CDR1 reads SGHRS; CDR2 reads YFSETQ. The CDR3 coding sequence is TGCGCCAGCAGCGTGGGACAGGGGAGGTTTGAAAAACTGTTTTTT. This sequence encodes CASSVGQGRFEKLFF.

The chain uses TRBV28 and TRBJ2-7; 8 bases line up with TRBD2. Germline V CDR1 and CDR2: MDHEN, SYDVKM. The V segment lost 7 bases and the J segment 2 bases; nucleotides outside the gene matches: 10. This CDR3 is built from 15 residues. Here the CDR3 reads CASIASGGNPYEQYF. CDR3 nucleotides: TGTGCCAGCATTGCCTCGGGGGGGAACCCCTACGAGCAGTACTTC.

The sample holds a few counts of this clonotype. The rearrangement uses TRBV5-1 and TRBJ1-2, with D perhaps TRBD1 (6 bases). The CDR3 consists of 15 residues. The V and J ends lost 0 bases and 8 bases respectively, with 17 bases between them. Germline CDR1 reads SGHRS; CDR2 reads YFSETQ. Written as DNA, the CDR3 is TGCGCCAGCAGCTTGGAAACGGGGGCGATTTTAGGCTACACCTTC. It is translated as CASSLETGAILGYTF.

V gene TRBV6-2 or TRBV6-3 combines with J gene TRBJ2-7, with 7 bases aligning to TRBD1. Per germline, CDR1 MNHEY and CDR2 SVGEGT. After removal of 6 bases from V and 3 bases from J, the junction contained 8 bases not matched to a gene. This CDR3 is 14 amino acids long. CDR3: CASRDTGVYYEQYF. Written as DNA, the CDR3 is TGTGCCAGCAGAGACACAGGGGTTTACTACGAGCAGTACTTC.

V and J are TRBV29-1 and TRBJ2-3; TRBD2 is a possible D gene (5 bases). The germline V gene encodes CDR1 SQVTM and CDR2 ANQGSEA. Trimming removed 7 bases at V and 3 bases at J, with 17 bases between. This CDR3 has 14 amino acids. CDR3 loop: CSAEGAVGTDTQYF. The CDR3 bases are TGCAGCGCCGAAGGAGCGGTCGGAACAGATACGCAGTATTTT.

This clonotype was seen only a few times. The chain recombines TRBV6-6 with TRBJ2-3; D is uncertain. From germline, CDR1 is MNHNY and CDR2 SVGAGI (reference sequence). V was cut by 7 bases and J by 0 bases, with 5 bases left in between. CDR3 length: 12 amino acids. CDR3 sequence: CASKASTDTQYF. The CDR3 DNA sequence: TGTGCCAGCAAAGCGAGCACAGATACGCAGTATTTT.

This clonotype was seen many times. The genes are TRBV12-3 or TRBV12-4 and TRBJ1-2, with TRBD1 matching 7 bases. V dropped 3 bases and J dropped 4; count of bases not matched to a gene: 2. This CDR3 contains 13 residues. DNA of the CDR3: TGTGCCAGCAGTTTGTCAGGGGGCTATGGCTACACCTTC. It codes for CASSLSGGYGYTF.